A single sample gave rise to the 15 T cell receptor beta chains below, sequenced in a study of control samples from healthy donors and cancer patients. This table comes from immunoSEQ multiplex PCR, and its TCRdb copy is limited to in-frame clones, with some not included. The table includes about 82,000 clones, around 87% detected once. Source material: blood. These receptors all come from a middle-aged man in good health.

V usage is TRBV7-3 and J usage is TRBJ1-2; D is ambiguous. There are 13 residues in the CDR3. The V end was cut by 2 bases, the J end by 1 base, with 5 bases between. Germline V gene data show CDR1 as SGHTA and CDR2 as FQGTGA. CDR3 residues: CASSLSDNYGYTF. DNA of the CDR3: TGTGCCAGCAGCTTATCCGATAACTATGGCTACACCTTC.

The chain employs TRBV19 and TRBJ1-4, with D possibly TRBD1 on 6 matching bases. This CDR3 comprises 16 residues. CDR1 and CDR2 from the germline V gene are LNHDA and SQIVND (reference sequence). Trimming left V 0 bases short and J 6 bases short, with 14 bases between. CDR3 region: CASSIDLQGVDEKLFF. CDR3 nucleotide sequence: TGTGCCAGTAGTATAGATTTACAGGGAGTGGATGAAAAACTGTTTTTT.

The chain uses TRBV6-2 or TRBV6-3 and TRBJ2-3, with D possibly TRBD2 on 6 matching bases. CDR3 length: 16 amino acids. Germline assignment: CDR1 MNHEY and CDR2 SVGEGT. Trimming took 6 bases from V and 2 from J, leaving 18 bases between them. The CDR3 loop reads CASSSPGGALTDTQYF. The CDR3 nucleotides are TGTGCCAGCAGCTCCCCTGGCGGGGCACTCACAGATACGCAGTATTTT.

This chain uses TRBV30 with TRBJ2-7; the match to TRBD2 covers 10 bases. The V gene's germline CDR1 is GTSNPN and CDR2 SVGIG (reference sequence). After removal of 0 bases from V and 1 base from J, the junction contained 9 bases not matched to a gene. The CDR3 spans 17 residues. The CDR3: CAWSVALAGEGSYEQYF. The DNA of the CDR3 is TGTGCCTGGAGTGTAGCCCTAGCGGGAGAGGGGTCCTACGAGCAGTACTTC. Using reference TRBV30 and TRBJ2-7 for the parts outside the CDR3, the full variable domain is SQTIHQWPATLVQPVGSPLSLECTVEGTSNPNLYWYRQAAGRGLQLLFYSVGIGQISSEVPQNLSASRPQDRQFILSSKKLLLSDSGFYLCAWSVALAGEGSYEQYFGPGTRLTVT.

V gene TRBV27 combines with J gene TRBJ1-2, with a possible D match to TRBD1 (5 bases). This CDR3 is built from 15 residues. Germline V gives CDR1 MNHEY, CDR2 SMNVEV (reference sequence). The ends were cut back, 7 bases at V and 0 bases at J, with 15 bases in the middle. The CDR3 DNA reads TGTGCCAGCACCCCTGGGGCAGGAGCTAACTATGGCTACACCTTC. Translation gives CASTPGAGANYGYTF.

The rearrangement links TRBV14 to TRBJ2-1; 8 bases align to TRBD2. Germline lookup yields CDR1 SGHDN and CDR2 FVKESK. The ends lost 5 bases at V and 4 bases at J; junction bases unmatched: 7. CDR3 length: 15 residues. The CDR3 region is CASSYGSGKYNEQFF. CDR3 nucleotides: TGTGCCAGCAGCTACGGTAGCGGGAAGTACAATGAGCAGTTCTTC. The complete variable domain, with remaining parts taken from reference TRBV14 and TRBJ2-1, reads EAGVTQFPSHSVIEKGQTVTLRCDPISGHDNLYWYRRVMGKEIKFLLHFVKESKQDESGMPNNRFLAERTGGTYSTLKVQPAELEDSGVYFCASSYGSGKYNEQFFGPGTRLTVL.

The CDR3 region has the DNA TGTGCCAGCAGGGGACTTGGGGGATTGGATACGCAGTATTTT. Translated, it gives CASRGLGGLDTQYF. The J gene is TRBJ2-3, the V gene TRBV6-5; the D gene is possibly TRBD2 (6 bases). Trimming shortened V by 6 bases and J by 6 bases, and 16 bases separated the two germline ends. The length of the CDR3 is 14 residues. The V gene's germline CDR1 is MNHEY and CDR2 SVGAGI.

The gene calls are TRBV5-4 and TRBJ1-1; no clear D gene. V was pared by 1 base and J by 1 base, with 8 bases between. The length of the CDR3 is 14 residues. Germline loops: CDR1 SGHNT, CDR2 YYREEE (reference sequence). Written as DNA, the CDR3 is TGTGCCAGCAGCTTGACGCAGTCGAACACTGAAGCTTTCTTT. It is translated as CASSLTQSNTEAFF.

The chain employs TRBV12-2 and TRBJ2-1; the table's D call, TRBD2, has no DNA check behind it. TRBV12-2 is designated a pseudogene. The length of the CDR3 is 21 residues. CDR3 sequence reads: CASRLADIGGRALGSYNEQFF. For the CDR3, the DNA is TGTGCAAGTCGCTTAGCGGATATTGGCGGGAGGGCCCTCGGATCCTACAATGAGCAGTTCTTC.

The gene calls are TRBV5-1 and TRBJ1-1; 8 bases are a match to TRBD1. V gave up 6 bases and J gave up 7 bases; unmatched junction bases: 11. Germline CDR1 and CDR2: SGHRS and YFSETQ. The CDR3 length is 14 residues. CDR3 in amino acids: CASTERTGPGEAFF. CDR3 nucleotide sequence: TGCGCCAGCACCGAAAGGACAGGGCCGGGTGAAGCTTTCTTT.

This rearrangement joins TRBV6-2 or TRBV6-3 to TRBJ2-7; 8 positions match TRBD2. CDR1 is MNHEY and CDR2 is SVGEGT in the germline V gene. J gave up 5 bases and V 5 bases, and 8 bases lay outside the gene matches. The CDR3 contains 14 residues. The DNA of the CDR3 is TGTGCCAGCAGTCGGAGCGGGAGCGAAAACGAGCAGTACTTC. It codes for CASSRSGSENEQYF.

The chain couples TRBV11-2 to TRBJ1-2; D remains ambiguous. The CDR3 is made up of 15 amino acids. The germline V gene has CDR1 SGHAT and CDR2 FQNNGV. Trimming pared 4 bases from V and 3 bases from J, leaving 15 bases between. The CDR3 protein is CASSSDGRWDYGYTF. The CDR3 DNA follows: TGTGCCAGCAGCTCGGACGGAAGGTGGGACTATGGCTACACCTTC. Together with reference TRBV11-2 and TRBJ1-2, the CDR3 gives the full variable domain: EAGVAQSPRYKIIEKRQSVAFWCNPISGHATLYWYQQILGQGPKLLIQFQNNGVVDDSQLPKDRFSAERLKGVDSTLKIQPAKLEDSAVYLCASSSDGRWDYGYTFGSGTRLTVV.

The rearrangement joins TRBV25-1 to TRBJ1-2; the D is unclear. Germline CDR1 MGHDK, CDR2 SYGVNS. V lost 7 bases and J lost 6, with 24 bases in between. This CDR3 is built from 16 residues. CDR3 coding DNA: TGTGCCAGCATCCAAGACATTCACGTAGGGAGGGATGGCTACACCTTC. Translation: CASIQDIHVGRDGYTF.

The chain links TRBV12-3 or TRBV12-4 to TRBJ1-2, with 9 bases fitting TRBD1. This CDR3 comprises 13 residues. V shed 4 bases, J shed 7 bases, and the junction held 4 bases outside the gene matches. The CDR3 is CASSYLTGGGYTF. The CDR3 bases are TGTGCCAGCAGTTACTTGACAGGGGGTGGCTACACCTTC.

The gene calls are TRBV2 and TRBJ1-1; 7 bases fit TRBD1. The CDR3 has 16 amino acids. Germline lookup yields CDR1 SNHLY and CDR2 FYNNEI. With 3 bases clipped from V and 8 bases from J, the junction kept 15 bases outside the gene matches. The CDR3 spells CASSDLNTGAAPEAFF. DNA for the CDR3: TGTGCCAGCAGTGATTTAAACACAGGGGCGGCCCCCGAAGCTTTCTTT.